The following is a TCR beta chain sequence with its context. The sample belongs to a study of blood T cell repertoires in COVID-19. For the study at large: COVID-19 samples, acute and convalescent, were from the United States, Italy and Spain.

Sequenced by immunoSEQ multiplex PCR; TCRdb stores in-frame clones only, minus some. The sample lists about 200,000 clones, about nine tenths seen once, with more than 5.5% in the top ten. The V gene lost 2 bases and the J gene lost 7 bases, with 6 bases spanning the gap. The CDR3 runs to 11 residues. Specimen: peripheral blood. The sequence came from a man in his sixties who had recovered from COVID-19. The gene calls are TRBV12-3 or TRBV12-4 and TRBJ2-7; weak D call: TRBD1 (6 bases). CDR3 in DNA: TGTGCCAGCAGTTTAAGGGGGGAGCAGTACTTC. Amino acid sequence: CASSLRGEQYF.